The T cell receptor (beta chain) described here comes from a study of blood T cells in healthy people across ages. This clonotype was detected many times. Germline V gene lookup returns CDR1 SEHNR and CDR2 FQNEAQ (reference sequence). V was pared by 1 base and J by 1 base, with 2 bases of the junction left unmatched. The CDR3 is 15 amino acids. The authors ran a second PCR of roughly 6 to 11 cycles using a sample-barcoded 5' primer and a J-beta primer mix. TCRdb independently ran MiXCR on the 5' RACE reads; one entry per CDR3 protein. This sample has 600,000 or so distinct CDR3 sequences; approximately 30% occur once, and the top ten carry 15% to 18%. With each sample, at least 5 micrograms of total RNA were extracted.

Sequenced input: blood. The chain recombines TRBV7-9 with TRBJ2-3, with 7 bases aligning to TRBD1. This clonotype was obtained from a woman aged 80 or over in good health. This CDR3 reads CASSLGDRRTDTQYF. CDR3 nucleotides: TGTGCCAGCAGCTTAGGGGACAGACGCACAGATACGCAGTATTTT.